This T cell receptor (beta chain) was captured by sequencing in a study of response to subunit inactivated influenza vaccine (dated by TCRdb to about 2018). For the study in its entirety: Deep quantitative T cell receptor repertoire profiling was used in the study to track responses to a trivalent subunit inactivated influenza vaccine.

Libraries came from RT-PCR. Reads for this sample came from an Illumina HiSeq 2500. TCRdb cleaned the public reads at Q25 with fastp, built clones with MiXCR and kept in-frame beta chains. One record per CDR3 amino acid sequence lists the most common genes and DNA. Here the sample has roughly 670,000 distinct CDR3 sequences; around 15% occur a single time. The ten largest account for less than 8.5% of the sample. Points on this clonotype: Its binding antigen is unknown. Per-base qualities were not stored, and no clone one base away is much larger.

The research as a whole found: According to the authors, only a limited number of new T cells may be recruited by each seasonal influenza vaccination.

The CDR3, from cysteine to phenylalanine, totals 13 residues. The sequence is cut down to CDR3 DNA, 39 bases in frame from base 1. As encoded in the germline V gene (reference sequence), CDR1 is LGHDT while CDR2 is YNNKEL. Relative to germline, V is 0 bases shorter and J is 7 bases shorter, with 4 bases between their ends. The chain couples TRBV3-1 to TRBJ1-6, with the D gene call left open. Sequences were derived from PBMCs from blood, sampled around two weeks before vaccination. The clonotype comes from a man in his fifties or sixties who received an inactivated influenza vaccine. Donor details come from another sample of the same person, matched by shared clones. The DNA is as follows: TGTGCCAGCAGCCAAGAAGAGAATTCACCCCTCCACTTT. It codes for CASSQEENSPLHF.